A selection of T cell receptor beta chains follows, all from one sample in a study of long-term antiretroviral therapy in people with HIV. Profiled with immunoSEQ multiplex PCR; TCRdb holds only in-frame clones, not every one. The sample has tens of thousands of clones, around 85% seen once. This sample comprised unsorted PBMCs, obtained 1.5 years after starting antiretroviral therapy. The receptors shown here come from a man in his late teens or twenties with HIV. CDR3s include the opening cysteine and the closing phenylalanine or tryptophan. The D gene is left open where the match is weak. The size entry is marked missing in some rows and otherwise reads once, few, many or a size class.

TRBJ2-2,TRBV5-1,.,.,TGCGCCAGCAGCTTGGGACAGATGAACACCGGGGAGCTGTTTTTT,CASSLGQMNTGELFF
TRBJ2-3,TRBV11-2,.,.,TGTGCCAGCAGCAGTTCCAGATCTAGCACAGATACGCAGTATTTT,CASSSSRSSTDTQYF
TRBJ2-1,TRBV7-7,TRBD2,.,TGTGCTAGCAGCTCCGGACTAGCGGCATACAATGAGCAGTTCTTC,CASSSGLAAYNEQFF
TRBJ1-2,TRBV9,.,.,TGTGCCAGCAGCGTAGGAGGCAGGGCACCCTATGGCTACACCTTC,CASSVGGRAPYGYTF
TRBJ1-5,TRBV6-6,.,few,TGTGCCAGCGTCCTCAGGAGATCAAATCAGCCCCAGCATTTT,CASVLRRSNQPQHF
TRBJ1-1,TRBV5-6,.,.,TGTGCCAGCACCCAACGGGTGGGACTGGGAGCTTTCTTT,CASTQRVGLGAFF
TRBJ1-2,TRBV28,.,.,TGTGCCAGCAGCAAACTGGGTGGGGGCTACACCTTC,CASSKLGGGYTF
TRBJ2-7,TRBV5-5,TRBD2,.,TGTGCCAGCAGCTTGTCAACTAGCGGGCGCTACGAGCAGTACTTC,CASSLSTSGRYEQYF
TRBJ2-3,TRBV14,TRBD2,few,TGTGCCAGCAGCCTGGGCGGGAGGGCCAGCACAGATACGCAGTATTTT,CASSLGGRASTDTQYF
TRBJ1-5,TRBV7-8,TRBD1,.,TGTGCCAGCAGCCAACAACAGGGGGGCGGAGGCAATCAGCCCCAGCATTTT,CASSQQQGGGGNQPQHF
TRBJ2-7,TRBV18,TRBD2,.,TGTGCCAGCTCACCATTTAGCGGGAGAAGGGACGAGCAGTACTTC,CASSPFSGRRDEQYF
TRBJ2-5,TRBV5-7,.,once,TGTGCCAGCAGCTTCATCCCCGGGACCGAGACCCAGTACTTC,CASSFIPGTETQYF
TRBJ2-2,TRBV19,.,.,TGTGCCAGTAGTATAGACCCAGGGGGGACCGGGGAGCTGTTTTTT,CASSIDPGGTGELFF
TRBJ2-5,TRBV5-1,.,.,TGCGCCAGCAGCTCTACCGGGGGTAGAGAAGAGACCCAGTACTTC,CASSSTGGREETQYF
TRBJ2-2,TRBV18,TRBD2,.,TGTGCCAGCTCAGATAATAGCGGGATCAACACCGGGGAGCTGTTTTTT,CASSDNSGINTGELFF
TRBJ2-7,TRBV7-6,TRBD1,once,TGTGCCAGCAGCTCCCGACAGGGCTACAGTAGCGAGCAGTACTTC,CASSSRQGYSSEQYF
TRBJ1-2,TRBV28,TRBD1,.,TGTGCCAGCAGGCGAGACAGGGGTTGGGGCTACACCTTC,CASRRDRGWGYTF
TRBJ2-7,TRBV13,TRBD1,.,TGTGCCAGCACCCCGTGGGGGCAGGGGGTCTACGAGCAGTACTTC,CASTPWGQGVYEQYF
TRBJ1-5,TRBV2,.,.,TGTGCCAGCAGTGAAGGGGGATATAGCAATCAGCCCCAGCATTTT,CASSEGGYSNQPQHF
TRBJ2-5,TRBV2,.,.,TGTGCCAGCAGTAAGACCGACCCCCAGTACTTC,CASSKTDPQYF
TRBJ2-1,TRBV4-2,TRBD2,few,TGTGCCAGCAGCCGTCCGGGACTAGCGGGAGTGGATGAGCAGTTCTTC,CASSRPGLAGVDEQFF
TRBJ2-1,TRBV4-1,TRBD2,.,TGCGCCAGCAGCCACTTACGGGAGGGCATCACCTACAATGAGCAGTTCTTC,CASSHLREGITYNEQFF
TRBJ2-1,TRBV4-2,TRBD2,.,TGTGCCAGCGGCAAGGCCGGGCTAGCGGGGACCGGTGAGCAGTTCTTC,CASGKAGLAGTGEQFF
TRBJ1-3,TRBV6-1,.,.,TGTGCCAGCACCTCCGGGAGGGCCTCTGGAAACACCATATATTTT,CASTSGRASGNTIYF
TRBJ2-3,TRBV27,TRBD2,.,TGTGCCAGCAGTTTACTCGTACTAGCGGGAGTGGCAGATACGCAGTATTTT,CASSLLVLAGVADTQYF
TRBJ2-2,TRBV27,TRBD2,.,TGTGCCAGCAGTCCCTCAGGTAGCGGGAGGGCCGGGGAGCTGTTTTTT,CASSPSGSGRAGELFF
TRBJ2-2,TRBV6-5,.,.,TGTGCCAGCAGTATGGATCGAAACACCGGGGAGCTGTTTTTT,CASSMDRNTGELFF
TRBJ2-7,TRBV2,TRBD2,few,TGTGCCAGCAGTGACCGACTAGCGGGAGTCGACGAGCAGTACTTC,CASSDRLAGVDEQYF
TRBJ1-5,TRBV19,TRBD1,.,TGTGCCACGAGGCCCTTACTTGGAGGGGGCATTCAGCCCCAGCATTTT,CATRPLLGGGIQPQHF
TRBJ2-2,TRBV9,.,.,TGTGCCAGCAGCGTCCAGGGTCGGCCCGGGGAGCTGTTTTTT,CASSVQGRPGELFF
TRBJ2-2,TRBV5-1,.,.,TGCGCCAGCAGCTTGGCCGGGACCCAAAACACCGGGGAGCTGTTTTTT,CASSLAGTQNTGELFF
TRBJ2-7,TRBV5-6,.,.,TGTGCCTCCGGACAGCCCGTGGGCGAGCAGTACTTC,CASGQPVGEQYF
TRBJ1-4,TRBV5-1,.,.,TGCGCCAGCAGCTCGCACGGGGGGGCAAATGAAAAACTGTTTTTT,CASSSHGGANEKLFF
TRBJ1-2,TRBV7-9,.,few,TGTGCCAGCAGCTTACCCCTATACTATGGCTACACCTTC,CASSLPLYYGYTF
TRBJ2-7,TRBV4-3,.,.,TGCGCCAGCAGCCTTGCTGGGGGGGTTCAGGGGAGGTACGAGCAGTACTTC,CASSLAGGVQGRYEQYF
TRBJ2-7,TRBV10-3,TRBD1,.,TGTGCCATCAGTGGACAGGGGAGTGAGCAGTACTTC,CAISGQGSEQYF
TRBJ1-5,TRBV9,.,few,TGTGCCAGCAGCGAGACAGGCAATCAGCCCCAGCATTTT,CASSETGNQPQHF
TRBJ2-1,TRBV18,TRBD2,.,TGTGCCAGCTCACCAGGACTAGGCAATGAGCAGTTCTTC,CASSPGLGNEQFF
TRBJ2-1,TRBV5-5,.,.,TGTGCCAGCAGCTATCCCGGGACAAAAACCTACAATGAGCAGTTCTTC,CASSYPGTKTYNEQFF
TRBJ2-2,TRBV5-5,.,.,TGTGCCAGCAGCTTGGTTTTTCTGGGGGAGCTGTTTTTT,CASSLVFLGELFF
TRBJ2-7,TRBV29-1,.,once,TGCAGCGTTGCTCCAGGGGATTTGGGCTACGAGCAGTACTTC,CSVAPGDLGYEQYF
TRBJ1-2,TRBV28,.,.,TGTGCCAGCAGTTTAAGGGCCGGGGCAGGGAACTATGGCTACACCTTC,CASSLRAGAGNYGYTF
TRBJ2-7,TRBV18,.,.,TGTGCCAGCTCACCCCCAACTAGAAACGAGCAGTACTTC,CASSPPTRNEQYF
TRBJ2-2,TRBV11-2,TRBD1,.,TGTGCCAGCAGAAGGACAGGGAGCACCGGGGAGCTGTTTTTT,CASRRTGSTGELFF
TRBJ2-1,TRBV18,TRBD2,.,TGTGCCAGCTCACCACAGAGAGGGACTAGCTTAGGGTTCTTC,CASSPQRGTSLGFF
TRBJ2-5,TRBV5-1,.,.,TGCGCCAGCAGCTTGAGGGAAGAGACCCAGTACTTC,CASSLREETQYF
TRBJ2-7,TRBV9,.,.,TGTGCCAGCAGCCCTCCGGTAGGGGGCGAGCAGTACTTC,CASSPPVGGEQYF
TRBJ1-5,TRBV19,.,.,TGTGCCAGTAGTATAAGGCTTAATCAGCCCCAGCATTTT,CASSIRLNQPQHF
TRBJ2-7,TRBV6-5,TRBD1,.,TGTGCCAGCAGTTCGCAGGGGGAGTTCTACGAGCAGTACTTC,CASSSQGEFYEQYF
TRBJ2-4,TRBV28,TRBD1,.,TGTGCCAGCAGGAAACCGGGACAGTTATACATTCAGTACTTC,CASRKPGQLYIQYF
TRBJ2-1,TRBV27,TRBD2,.,TGTGCCAGCAGCGGACTAGCGGGAGGCTATGAGCAGTTCTTC,CASSGLAGGYEQFF
TRBJ2-1,TRBV2,TRBD1,.,TGTGCCAGCTGGGGGACAGGGGACAATGAGCAGTTCTTC,CASWGTGDNEQFF
TRBJ2-7,TRBV19,TRBD2,.,TGTGCCAGTAGTATAGCTCTAGCGGGAATAAGCTACGAGCAGTACTTC,CASSIALAGISYEQYF
TRBJ2-2,TRBV19,TRBD2,.,TGTGCCAGTAGTCGGTTTTCTAGCGGGAGTTTCGGGGAGCTGTTTTTT,CASSRFSSGSFGELFF
TRBJ2-3,TRBV5-1,TRBD2,.,TGCGCCAGCAGCTTACTAGCGGGAGTTGGGATAGATACGCAGTATTTT,CASSLLAGVGIDTQYF